Below, 4 T cell receptor beta chains from the same sample are listed, as sequenced in a study of OX40 agonist ivuxolimab in advanced cancers. Sequencing was performed with immunoSEQ multiplex PCR; in TCRdb, only in-frame clones are kept and a portion is missing. The sample lists about 22,000 clones, 60% to 85% occurring once. The sample consisted of CD4+ or CD8+ T cells sorted from blood, taken in a trial of the OX40 agonist ivuxolimab. Receptor source: an adult with an advanced solid tumor such as melanoma, head and neck, liver or kidney cancer.

The rearrangement links TRBV5-1 to TRBJ2-1; 9 bases fit TRBD1. From germline, CDR1 is SGHRS and CDR2 YFSETQ. This CDR3 has 14 amino acids. With V trimmed by 0 bases and J by 9 bases, 4 bases remained unmatched. The CDR3 bases are TGCGCCAGCAGCTTGGCCACAGGGGGCACTGAGCAGTTCTTC. It is translated as CASSLATGGTEQFF. The whole variable domain, filled in from reference TRBV5-1 and TRBJ2-1, reads KAGVTQTPRYLIKTRGQQVTLSCSPISGHRSVSWYQQTPGQGLQFLFEYFSETQRNKGNFPGRFSGRQFSNSRSEMNVSTLELGDSALYLCASSLATGGTEQFFGPGTRLTVL.

This clone was picked up a small number of times. The CDR3 nucleotides are TGTGCCAGCAGTGAAGAGCGGGGGGGCACAGATACGCAGTATTTT. The encoded protein is CASSEERGGTDTQYF. The genes are TRBV2 and TRBJ2-3, with 9 positions matching TRBD2. This CDR3 has 15 residues. Germline CDR1 SNHLY, CDR2 FYNNEI. J gave up 1 base and V 1 base, and 0 bases lay outside the gene matches.

The chain carries TRBV9 and TRBJ1-4, with D perhaps TRBD1 (5 bases). The length of the CDR3 is 16 residues. V was shortened by 4 bases and J by 7 bases, with 20 bases between the two germline ends. Germline CDR1 and CDR2: SGDLS and YYNGEE. CDR3 region: CASSHEGGAWGEKLFF. The CDR3 coding sequence is TGTGCCAGCAGCCATGAAGGCGGGGCGTGGGGTGAAAAACTGTTTTTT.

This chain joins TRBV7-9 and TRBJ2-5; 9 positions agree with TRBD1. V shed 5 bases, J shed 4 bases, and the junction held 11 bases outside the gene matches. The CDR3 contains 16 residues. Germline CDR1 SEHNR, CDR2 FQNEAQ (reference sequence). CDR3 in amino acids: CASSRGQGQGGETQYF. The CDR3 DNA is TGTGCCAGCAGCAGGGGACAGGGTCAAGGAGGAGAGACCCAGTACTTC.